These 31 T cell receptor beta chains were sequenced from one sample in a study of post-analysis software for immune sequencing data. These receptors lack a known antigen. Study findings and constraints: In patients, five or six TRBV segments were more frequent than in controls, with TRBV5-6, TRBV5-1 and TRBV20-1 among them.

Unique molecular identifiers had been added to the TCR beta cDNA libraries. TCRdb re-derived calls from the PCR reads in MiXCR, one entry per CDR3 protein. The sample records 740,000 or so distinct CDR3 sequences, approximately 57% being singletons. The sequencing sample was made of blood. The source of these receptors is a girl between 10 and 17 years old with multiple sclerosis.

The V and J genes are TRBV5-5 and TRBJ1-2, with D unclear. Trimming removed 1 base at V and 4 bases at J, with 8 bases between. Per germline, CDR1 SGHKS and CDR2 YYEKEE (reference sequence). The CDR3 totals 13 residues. As DNA, the CDR3 is TGTGCCAGCAGCTTGCCAGGTACCTATGGCTACACCTTC. This codes for CASSLPGTYGYTF.

This chain uses TRBV20-1 with TRBJ2-5; possible D gene TRBD1, 6 bases. V was trimmed by 1 base and J by 1 base, leaving 10 bases between them. CDR1 is DFQATT, CDR2 SNEGSKA, per germline (reference sequence). The CDR3 loop spans 14 amino acids. In DNA, the CDR3 is TGCAGTGCTAGAGTCACAGGGATCCAAGAGACCCAGTACTTC. It yields the protein CSARVTGIQETQYF.

A few counts support this clonotype. The V and J genes are TRBV11-1 and TRBJ2-7; possibly TRBD2 for D (5 bases). Germline-derived CDR1 and CDR2 are SGHAT and FQDESV (reference sequence). This CDR3 is 16 amino acids long. Trimming left V 2 bases short and J 2 bases short, with 16 bases between. The CDR3 loop reads CASSLLRPSSAYEQYF. The DNA of the CDR3 is TGTGCCAGCAGCTTATTGAGGCCTAGCAGTGCCTACGAGCAGTACTTC.

The CDR3 sequence: CASSLTGSAGYTF. The CDR3 DNA is TGCGCCAGCAGCTTAACAGGTTCGGCTGGCTACACCTTC. The J gene is TRBJ1-2, the V gene TRBV5-1; D may be TRBD1 (5 bases). Looked up from germline, CDR1 is SGHRS and CDR2 is YFSETQ. Between the trimmed V and J ends, which lost 2 bases and 7 bases, there was a span of 12 bases. This CDR3 contains 13 residues.

This clonotype has just a few counts. The V and J genes are TRBV7-9 and TRBJ2-5; a possible D gene is TRBD2 (6 bases). Deletions cut 1 base from V and 9 bases from J, with 18 bases between. Looked up from germline, CDR1 is SEHNR and CDR2 is FQNEAQ (reference sequence). CDR3 length equals 15 residues. The CDR3 sequence: CASSLGTGSGGAQYF. As DNA, the CDR3 is TGTGCCAGCAGCTTAGGCACCGGGTCCGGGGGAGCCCAGTACTTC.

This clonotype was seen a handful of times. V and J are TRBV6-4 and TRBJ2-5; tentatively, D is TRBD2 (5 bases). The CDR3 is 13 amino acids. Trimming took off 8 bases at V and 6 bases at J, with 16 bases between the two ends. Per germline, CDR1 MRHNA and CDR2 SNTAGT. CDR3 nucleotides: TGTGCCAGCTCCGGGGAATTCGGAAAGACCCAGTACTTC. Translating gives CASSGEFGKTQYF.

This clonotype was detected only a few times. J is TRBJ1-6 and V is TRBV7-3; 9 nucleotides align to TRBD1. Germline assignment: CDR1 SGHTA and CDR2 FQGTGA. V trimming: 5 bases; J trimming: 10 bases; junction bases outside the gene matches: 6. CDR3 length equals 14 residues. The CDR3 reads CASSLDRGGSPLHF. In DNA form, the CDR3 reads TGTGCCAGCAGCCTGGACAGGGGTGGATCACCCCTCCACTTT.

The chain has TRBV28 and TRBJ1-2; TRBD1 is a possible D gene (5 bases). Germline-derived CDR1 and CDR2 are MDHEN and SYDVKM. Trimming shortened V by 5 bases and J by 8 bases, and 15 bases separated the two germline ends. The CDR3 contains 13 residues. CDR3 residues: CASSPVSGTGYTF. The CDR3 DNA sequence: TGTGCCAGCAGTCCCGTCTCGGGGACCGGCTACACCTTC.

In this sample, this clonotype turned up a few times. The chain combines TRBV6-2 or TRBV6-3 with TRBJ2-7; TRBD2 is a possible D gene (6 bases). CDR3 size: 14 residues. Germline V gives CDR1 MNHEY, CDR2 SVGEGT. With 6 bases removed from V and 2 bases from J, the gap between germline ends came to 14 bases. The DNA of the CDR3 is TGTGCCAGCAGGATTTGGAGGGCCGCCTACGAGCAGTACTTC. Its protein is CASRIWRAAYEQYF.

In this sample, this clonotype turned up a few times. The V gene is TRBV6-5, the J gene TRBJ1-1, with TRBD1 matching over 7 bases. There are 14 residues in the CDR3. V lost 5 bases and J lost 4; bases outside the gene matches: 7. Germline CDR1 and CDR2: MNHEY and SVGAGI. CDR3 nucleotides: TGTGCCAGCAGTATAGGTGGGACAGTCACTGAAGCTTTCTTT. Its protein product is CASSIGGTVTEAFF.

Only one count was recorded for this clonotype. This chain uses TRBV12-3 or TRBV12-4 with TRBJ2-3; a possible D gene is TRBD1 (5 bases). The CDR3 contains 14 residues. V lost 1 base and J lost 6, with 11 bases in between. The CDR3 here is CASSLDQGPDTQYF. The CDR3 DNA sequence: TGTGCCAGCAGTTTAGATCAGGGCCCGGATACGCAGTATTTT.

This clonotype appeared a few times. A read error may produce the germline difference seen at one junction end. The V and J genes are TRBV10-3 and TRBJ1-4, with TRBD1 as a possible D gene (5 bases). Looked up from germline, CDR1 is ENHRY and CDR2 is SYGVKD. CDR3 length: 13 amino acids. The CDR3 DNA reads as TGCGCCATCAGTGGGGACCCTAATGAAAAACTGTTTTTT. Translation: CAISGDPNEKLFF.

This clonotype has a single count. The chain carries TRBV5-1 and TRBJ2-3; D not certain. The CDR3 is 15 residues long. The germline V gene has CDR1 SGHRS and CDR2 YFSETQ. Trimming left V 0 bases short and J 4 bases short, with 12 bases between. The DNA of the CDR3 is TGCGCCAGCAGCTTGGTTTCCTCCGCGGCAGATACGCAGTATTTT. Amino acids: CASSLVSSAADTQYF.

This clonotype was seen a handful of times. V and J are TRBV6-6 and TRBJ2-1; no clear D. CDR3 length: 15 residues. V shed 5 bases and J shed 4 bases, with 15 bases lying between them. CDR1 is MNHNY, CDR2 SVGAGI, per germline (reference sequence). In DNA form, the CDR3 reads TGTGCCAGCAGTCCCACGGTCGGTCGTTACAATGAGCAGTTCTTC. Protein sequence: CASSPTVGRYNEQFF.

This sequence joins TRBV29-1 and TRBJ1-2; 9 bases agree with TRBD1. Germline CDR1 SQVTM, CDR2 ANQGSEA. The trim removed 7 bases at V and 6 bases at J, leaving 6 bases unmatched. CDR3 size: 12 residues. For the CDR3, the DNA is TGCAGCGCTACGGACAGGGGAAATGGCTACACCTTC. Its translation: CSATDRGNGYTF.

The chain links TRBV29-1 to TRBJ1-6; 11 bases align to TRBD1. Germline V gene lookup returns CDR1 SQVTM and CDR2 ANQGSEA. CDR3 length: 14 amino acids. J was trimmed by 7 bases and V by 5 bases; bases with no gene match: 4. The CDR3 reads CSVSGQGANSPLHF. The CDR3 DNA follows: TGCAGCGTTTCCGGACAGGGGGCGAATTCACCCCTCCACTTT.

This clonotype was counted a single time. The rearrangement uses TRBV18 and TRBJ2-5; 12 nucleotides match TRBD2. The DNA end lines up better with TRBJ2-7; the J call may be wrong. Per germline, CDR1 KGHSH and CDR2 LQKENI. The CDR3 is made up of 14 amino acids. The CDR3: CASSPGLAGTEQYF. In DNA form, the CDR3 reads TGTGCCAGCTCCCCAGGACTAGCGGGAACCGAGCAGTACTTC.

This sequence joins TRBV7-9 and TRBJ2-7; D is tentatively TRBD1 or TRBD2 (5 bases each). Germline CDR1 and CDR2: SEHNR and FQNEAQ (reference sequence). V was trimmed by 3 bases and J by 3 bases, leaving 12 bases between them. The length of the CDR3 is 14 residues. The DNA for the CDR3 is TGTGCCAGCAGCTTGGGACCCGAGGTCTACGAGCAGTACTTC. Its protein product is CASSLGPEVYEQYF. The full variable domain, with the rest looked up from reference TRBV7-9 and TRBJ2-7, is DTGVSQNPRHKITKRGQNVTFRCDPISEHNRLYWYRQTLGQGPEFLTYFQNEAQLEKSRLLSDRFSAERPKGSFSTLEIQRTEQGDSAMYLCASSLGPEVYEQYFGPGTRLTVT.

This clonotype was counted once. V gene TRBV3-1 combines with J gene TRBJ2-7, with TRBD2 as a possible D gene (6 bases). The V and J ends lost 2 bases and 8 bases respectively, with 25 bases between them. There are 17 residues in the CDR3. Germline CDR1 reads LGHDT; CDR2 reads YNNKEL (reference sequence). The CDR3, as DNA: TGTGCCAGCAGCCAACCCATTCCCGGGACTTTCCCACTACAGCAGTACTTC. It encodes CASSQPIPGTFPLQQYF.

This chain uses TRBV12-3 or TRBV12-4 with TRBJ2-5; 14 nucleotides line up with TRBD2. There are 16 residues in the CDR3. After removal of 6 bases from V and 5 bases from J, the junction contained 8 bases not matched to a gene. The CDR3 is CASSSRGLAGVETQYF. The CDR3 DNA reads TGTGCCAGCAGCTCTCGGGGACTAGCGGGAGTTGAGACCCAGTACTTC.

This clonotype appeared a single time. The chain is built from TRBV29-1 and TRBJ1-1, with 7 bases identical to TRBD1. The CDR3 is made up of 12 amino acids. Germline V CDR1 and CDR2: SQVTM, ANQGSEA. Trimming removed 6 bases from V and 4 bases from J; junction bases left unmatched: 5. The CDR3 loop is CSVSRQGTEAFF. DNA of the CDR3: TGCAGCGTGTCCAGACAGGGCACTGAAGCTTTCTTT.

V and J are TRBV20-1 and TRBJ2-1, with D unresolved. Germline V lookup: CDR1 DFQATT, CDR2 SNEGSKA (reference sequence). Trimming pared 3 bases from V and 6 bases from J, leaving 24 bases between. This CDR3 is built from 17 residues. CDR3 region: CSASPFADPIRSNEQFF. CDR3 in DNA: TGCAGTGCTAGCCCATTCGCAGACCCTATCAGGAGCAATGAGCAGTTCTTC.

The chain uses TRBV3-1 and TRBJ2-7, with D possibly being TRBD1 (6 bases). The DNA end is a closer match to TRBJ2-5, so the J assignment may be wrong. Germline values: CDR1 LGHDT, CDR2 YNNKEL (reference sequence). The CDR3 has 14 amino acids. DNA of the CDR3: TGTGCCAGCAGGCCTCCCGGGACACTCAAGACCCAGTACTTC. Its protein is CASRPPGTLKTQYF.

The chain has TRBV27 and TRBJ2-7; D assignment may be TRBD1 or TRBD2 (5 bases each). CDR3 length equals 13 residues. Trimming removed 5 bases from V and 6 bases from J, with 14 bases in between. Germline V gene sequence: CDR1 MNHEY, CDR2 SMNVEV (reference sequence). CDR3 in amino acids: CASSPLRGSEQYF. CDR3 sequence (DNA): TGTGCCAGCAGTCCCCTGAGGGGTTCCGAGCAGTACTTC.

This chain connects TRBV5-6 to TRBJ2-1; 9 nucleotides agree with TRBD1. The CDR3 covers 14 residues. Germline V lookup: CDR1 SGHDT, CDR2 YYEEEE. The V gene end was trimmed by 0 bases and the J gene end by 8 bases; junction bases not matched to a gene: 3. CDR3: CASSLVQGAYEQFF. The CDR3 DNA sequence: TGTGCCAGCAGCTTGGTACAGGGGGCGTATGAGCAGTTCTTC.

J is TRBJ2-3 and V is TRBV5-1; 7 positions match TRBD2. Germline V gene sequence: CDR1 SGHRS, CDR2 YFSETQ. Losses at the gene ends were 4 bases for V and 2 bases for J; bases not matched to a gene: 4. This CDR3 contains 14 residues. DNA for the CDR3: TGCGCCAGCAGCGTTAGCGGGCTCACAGATACGCAGTATTTT. This gives the protein CASSVSGLTDTQYF.

This clonotype was seen a few times. V usage is TRBV20-1 and J usage is TRBJ2-7; 9 nucleotides line up with TRBD2. Per the germline V gene, CDR1 is DFQATT and CDR2 is SNEGSKA (reference sequence). The ends lost 6 bases at V and 1 base at J; junction bases unmatched: 10. This CDR3 comprises 15 residues. The CDR3 coding sequence is TGCAGTGCCGATATCCGGGGACTAGCTTCCTACGAGCAGTACTTC. Its protein is CSADIRGLASYEQYF.

The table lists this clonotype with a few counts. The chain recombines TRBV5-1 with TRBJ1-2; no firm D call. CDR1 and CDR2 (germline): SGHRS, YFSETQ. The CDR3 has 17 residues. The V and J ends lost 0 bases and 0 bases respectively, with 15 bases between them. The CDR3 region is CASSLVVQPPANYGYTF. Here the CDR3 DNA reads TGCGCCAGCAGCTTGGTAGTACAGCCCCCCGCTAACTATGGCTACACCTTC.

V usage is TRBV7-9 and J usage is TRBJ2-6, with unresolved D. Trimming cost V 10 bases and J 0 bases, with 19 bases left between them. This CDR3 spans 17 amino acids. Germline values: CDR1 SEHNR, CDR2 FQNEAQ (reference sequence). CDR3 loop: CATPPDGVFSGANVLTF. The CDR3 DNA reads as TGTGCCACTCCCCCAGACGGTGTTTTCTCTGGGGCCAACGTCCTGACTTTC.

The gene calls are TRBV7-9 and TRBJ2-1; D gene unclear. The CDR3 has 13 residues. Germline V gene data show CDR1 as SEHNR and CDR2 as FQNEAQ (reference sequence). V lost 5 bases and J 6 bases, leaving 11 bases between the germline ends. This chain's CDR3 is CASSQPSGNEQFF. In nucleotides, the CDR3 is TGTGCCAGCAGCCAGCCGTCAGGCAATGAGCAGTTCTTC.

The chain links TRBV6-6 to TRBJ1-1, with a tentative D call TRBD1 (5 bases). Germline CDR1 MNHNY, CDR2 SVGAGI (reference sequence). Between the trimmed V and J ends, which lost 4 bases and 3 bases, there was a span of 15 bases. The CDR3 length is 15 residues. CDR3 amino acids: CASSSPPSGHTEAFF. As DNA, the CDR3 is TGTGCCAGCAGTTCTCCGCCCTCAGGGCACACTGAAGCTTTCTTT.